One sample yielded the 5 T cell receptor beta chains listed below, sequenced in a study of tumor-infiltrating lymphocytes in primary liver carcinoma. The researchers obtained blood RNA from unsorted whole blood and also extracted germline DNA. The template, roughly 510 ng total RNA, yielded TCR beta cDNA made with a constant-region primer. What produced the TCR beta libraries was three nested multiplex PCR rounds using slightly modified ARM-PCR. TRBV1-TRBV30 forward primers and a C-beta reverse primer were used in the first two PCR rounds, which each ran for approximately 11 cycles. TCRdb reprocessed the multiplex PCR reads with MiXCR, giving one entry per CDR3 protein. The table includes more than 150,000 distinct CDR3 sequences, 50% to 75% detected once. Sequences were obtained from peripheral blood. These TCRs come from a man in his forties with primary liver carcinoma and hepatitis B virus infection.

This chain connects TRBV28 to TRBJ2-4, with D perhaps TRBD1 (5 bases). The germline V gene encodes CDR1 MDHEN and CDR2 SYDVKM. Deletions cut 8 bases from V and 1 base from J, with 9 bases between. The CDR3 is made up of 13 amino acids. The CDR3 loop is CASLSGAKNIQYF. For the CDR3, the DNA is TGTGCCAGCCTTTCAGGGGCCAAAAACATTCAGTACTTC.

The chain combines TRBV30 with TRBJ2-2; D possibly corresponds to TRBD2 (6 bases). The CDR3 has 14 residues. V lost 6 bases and J 3 bases, leaving 14 bases between the germline ends. Germline assignment: CDR1 GTSNPN and CDR2 SVGIG (reference sequence). The CDR3 nucleotides read TGTGCCTGTCTGGGACTCAGCGACACCGGGGAGCTGTTTTTT. Its translation: CACLGLSDTGELFF. Complete variable domain (other parts from reference TRBV30 and TRBJ2-2): SQTIHQWPATLVQPVGSPLSLECTVEGTSNPNLYWYRQAAGRGLQLLFYSVGIGQISSEVPQNLSASRPQDRQFILSSKKLLLSDSGFYLCACLGLSDTGELFFGEGSRLTVL.

This clonotype has ten or more counts. This sequence joins TRBV11-2 and TRBJ2-7; TRBD2 aligns across 9 bases. V was pared by 3 bases and J by 1 base, with 4 bases of the junction left unmatched. Germline loops: CDR1 SGHAT, CDR2 FQNNGV. This CDR3 comprises 15 residues. Written as DNA, the CDR3 is TGTGCCAGCAGCTTGCCTAGCGGGACGTCCTACGAGCAGTACTTC. As protein: CASSLPSGTSYEQYF.

This clonotype turned up a few times. V usage is TRBV6-5 and J usage is TRBJ1-1; the D gene is possibly TRBD1 (5 bases). CDR3 length equals 14 residues. Trimming cost V 6 bases and J 1 base, with 12 bases left between them. CDR1 is MNHEY, CDR2 SVGAGI, per germline. The CDR3 DNA is TGTGCCAGCAGGCGAGAAAGGGGGAACACTGAAGCTTTCTTT. Translating it yields CASRRERGNTEAFF.

This chain connects TRBV30 to TRBJ2-5, with no clear D. The CDR3 is made up of 13 amino acids. The germline V and J ends were trimmed by 2 bases and 4 bases, with 11 bases remaining between them. CDR1 is GTSNPN, CDR2 SVGIG, per germline (reference sequence). CDR3 in DNA: TGTGCCTGGAGTAATGGGTTAGGAGAGACCCAGTACTTC. It yields the protein CAWSNGLGETQYF.